The following is a T cell receptor (beta chain) sequence with its context. This specimen belongs to a study of blood T cell repertoires in COVID-19. Study in general: T cells, B-cell-depleted T cells, or PBMCs provided the cDNA or gDNA that served as material.

Original processing methods: Estimation of nucleated cell counts relied on the amplification of reference gene primers. Only in-frame clones appear in the TCRdb table, and some are missing; sequencing was by immunoSEQ multiplex PCR. That table is the source of V, J and clone size, and D and trimming were worked out from the DNA. Here the sample spans about 320,000 clones, 75% to 85% being singletons. This CDR3 comprises 14 residues. Per the germline V gene, CDR1 is SNHLY and CDR2 is FYNNEI. Trimming removed 6 bases from V and 9 bases from J; junction bases left unmatched: 11. Sequencing was done on a sample of peripheral blood. V and J are TRBV2 and TRBJ1-3; 7 bases are shared with TRBD1. The TCR sequence derives from a human donor in a cohort sampled during active COVID-19. CDR3 DNA: TGTGCCAGCAGAAGCAGGGGGACGGGTGGCACCATATATTTT. Its protein is CASRSRGTGGTIYF.